This TCR beta chain was observed in a study of immune evolution from preneoplasia to lung adenocarcinoma. General study points: Later-stage lesions appeared to have more T cells, more diversity, less clonality.

Method: immunoSEQ multiplex PCR; TCRdb's copy keeps in-frame clones and lacks some. The sample gives 3,000 to 5,000 clones, 75% to 85% of which show up once; around 12% is in the top ten. On this clone: The antigen remains unidentified.

The CDR3 extends over 15 amino acids. Germline loops: CDR1 MNHEY, CDR2 SVGAGI. The V and J ends lost 0 bases and 11 bases respectively, with 16 bases between them. The V call is TRBV6-5, the J call TRBJ2-2; tentatively, D is TRBD1 or TRBD2 (5 bases each). The specimen was FFPE minimally invasive lung adenocarcinoma tissue. The source is a person between 65 and 79 years old with lung adenocarcinoma. CDR3 in DNA: TGTGCCAGCAGTTACTCGAGTGCAGCAGGGAGCGAGCTGTTTTTT. Residues: CASSYSSAAGSELFF.